The source of this T cell receptor (beta chain) is a study of CD8+ T cells in alopecia areata. Study outcomes and limitations: Patients shared TCRs less clearly than mice did, possibly for HLA-related reasons. Elevated clonality characterized lesional scalp relative to normal scalp, particularly in alopecia totalis/universalis.

cDNA reverse transcribed from extracted RNA served as the sequencing template. Libraries were prepared by immunoSEQ multiplex PCR; TCRdb keeps only in-frame clonotypes and omits some of them. The sample consists of some 82,000 clones, roughly 51% of them appearing once. This CDR3 spans 13 amino acids. V was trimmed by 4 bases and J by 6 bases, leaving 10 bases between them. Germline V gene data show CDR1 as MDHEN and CDR2 as SYDVKM. Obtained from alopecia areata patients were lesional scalp punch biopsies along with peripheral blood. Cell sorting on a FACSAria was used to separate CD4+ and CD8+ T cells from the PBMCs. Note on this clone: Its antigen is undetermined.

This clonotype was sampled from a human donor with alopecia areata. The specimen sequenced was NKG2D-high CD8+ T cells sorted from blood. The chain recombines TRBV28 with TRBJ2-1; possibly TRBD1 for D (5 bases). In DNA form, the CDR3 reads TGTGCCAGCAGTTCAGGGAACAGCAATGAGCAGTTCTTC. Residues: CASSSGNSNEQFF.